This TCR beta chain was identified in a study of cytomegalovirus exposure and HLA in healthy donors. J was trimmed by 3 bases and V by 5 bases; bases with no gene match: 6. CDR3 size: 14 residues. Germline V gene lookup returns CDR1 PRHDT and CDR2 FYEKMQ (reference sequence). 60 Vbeta and 13 Jbeta primers were used in PCR. Some clones are missing from TCRdb's copy, which holds only in-frame ones; the method was immunoSEQ multiplex PCR. The sample lists about 190,000 clones; 70% to 75% were seen once. The sequenced material came from PBMCs. This TCR was sampled from a woman in her 30s in good health and CMV-seropositive. The chain employs TRBV13 and TRBJ2-7; TRBD2 matches 8 bases. The CDR3 is CASSGGLARYEQYF. The CDR3 DNA reads as TGTGCCAGCAGCGGAGGACTAGCACGCTACGAGCAGTACTTC.